This paragraph reports one T cell receptor (beta chain). What it binds is unknown. TCRdb itself ran the 5' RACE reads through MiXCR, one entry per CDR3 protein. The table records some 320,000 distinct CDR3 sequences, roughly 15% of them present only once. This sample stems from a study of T-cell memory formation after mild COVID-19. Findings and caveats of the study: Pre-infection memory already had some responding clones, implying cross-reactive memory joined. Clones contracting over day 15 to 85 were CD4/CD8 balanced, with later expanders leaning CD4+.

Germline V gives CDR1 MGHDK, CDR2 SYGVNS. V dropped 7 bases and J dropped 4; count of bases not matched to a gene: 6. There are 13 residues in the CDR3. V is TRBV25-1 and J is TRBJ2-7; 8 nucleotides match TRBD2. The receptor was isolated from a man between 18 and 35 years old who had mild COVID-19 (a few samples of this study predate the infection). Cell type and time point are not known. Material: PBMCs or a T cell subset sorted from them (not recorded which). The CDR3: CASISGGGYEQYF. The CDR3 nucleotides read TGTGCCAGCATCTCCGGCGGGGGGTACGAGCAGTACTTC.